These T cell receptor beta chains were read from a single sample in a study of vaccination effects on CD4 cells after COVID-19. This table comes from immunoSEQ multiplex PCR, and its TCRdb copy is limited to in-frame clones, with some not included. The data contain about 45,000 clones, around 81% of them seen just once; the ten biggest clones take up roughly 10%. Antigens for these TCRs are unknown. Sequenced here: CD4+ T cells from PBMCs cultured with SARS-CoV-2 spike peptides, sampled before COVID-19 vaccination. The receptors originated from a human donor who received a COVID-19 vaccine. CDR3s include the opening cysteine and the closing phenylalanine or tryptophan. Each record gives: clone size, D gene, V gene, J gene, CDR3 protein, CDR3 DNA. A D gene is named only where the DNA matches it firmly. Some rows have no size entry. The others give once, few or many, or a class for an expanded clone.

.,.,TRBV16,TRBJ2-5,CASSPASGEETQYF,TGTGCCAGCAGCCCGGCTTCGGGGGAAGAGACCCAGTACTTC
.,TRBD2,TRBV24-1,TRBJ2-5,CATGVRGGSEETQYF,TGTGCCACCGGCGTGCGGGGGGGCAGCGAAGAGACCCAGTACTTC
.,.,TRBV7-6,TRBJ2-5,CASTTVTGPLAETQYF,TGTGCCAGCACGACGGTTACGGGCCCCCTCGCTGAGACCCAGTACTTC
.,.,TRBV10-3,TRBJ1-1,CAISAAAEAFF,TGTGCCATCAGTGCGGCCGCCGAAGCTTTCTTT
.,TRBD1,TRBV30,TRBJ1-5,CAWMGQPNQPQHF,TGTGCCTGGATGGGACAGCCCAATCAGCCCCAGCATTTT
.,.,TRBV5-1,TRBJ1-2,CASSLVENYGYTF,TGCGCCAGCAGCTTAGTCGAGAACTATGGCTACACCTTC
.,TRBD2,TRBV7-2,TRBJ2-2,CASSLQGGTTGELFF,TGTGCCAGCAGCTTACAGGGAGGGACCACCGGGGAGCTGTTTTTT
.,.,TRBV7-2,TRBJ1-3,CASSPGWSYSGNTIYF,TGTGCCAGCAGCCCGGGATGGTCCTACTCTGGAAACACCATATATTTT
few,.,TRBV7-3,TRBJ2-3,CASSLSSRFTDTQYF,TGTGCCAGCAGCTTAAGCAGCAGGTTCACAGATACGCAGTATTTT
few,.,TRBV14,TRBJ1-1,CASSQDQFSRTLNEAFF,TGTGCCAGCAGCCAAGATCAGTTCTCGCGGACGCTTAATGAAGCTTTCTTT
.,TRBD2,TRBV19,TRBJ2-5,CASRRGVWETQYF,TGTGCCAGTCGACGGGGGGTTTGGGAGACCCAGTACTTC
.,TRBD1,TRBV5-1,TRBJ2-2,CASSIRTGESGELFF,TGCGCCAGCAGCATCAGGACAGGGGAATCCGGGGAGCTGTTTTTT
few,TRBD1,TRBV24-1,TRBJ1-5,CATSPGQGYVNQPQHF,TGTGCCACCAGTCCGGGACAGGGGTATGTCAATCAGCCCCAGCATTTT